A selection of T cell receptor beta chains follows, all from one sample in a study of shared clonotypes between healthy human individuals. TCRdb's table, derived via immunoSEQ multiplex PCR, lists solely in-frame clones and lacks some. The sample contains about 2.4 million clones, 90% to 95% of which appear only once. Material: naive CD4+ T cells from PBMCs. These TCRs come from a young man in good health. Some clones in this sample may be carry-over from other donors' samples. Each CDR3 is given with its conserved first and last residue. D genes are given only for firm matches. Some rows have no size entry. The others give once, few or many, or a class for an expanded clone.

size	J	V	D	CDR3	DNA
-	TRBJ1-3	TRBV5-1	-	CASSETATHSGNTIYF	TGCGCCAGCAGCGAGACAGCTACACACTCTGGAAACACCATATATTTT
-	TRBJ2-2	TRBV5-1	TRBD2	CASSLEASGTNTGELFF	TGCGCCAGCAGCTTGGAGGCTAGCGGGACGAACACCGGGGAGCTGTTTTTT
-	TRBJ2-2	TRBV15	-	CATSRVKYNTGELFF	TGTGCCACCAGCAGAGTGAAGTACAACACCGGGGAGCTGTTTTTT
-	TRBJ1-5	TRBV28	-	CASSQASGNSNQPQHF	TGTGCCAGCAGCCAGGCTTCCGGGAATAGCAATCAGCCCCAGCATTTT
-	TRBJ2-2	TRBV11-3	-	CASSLNPGELFF	TGTGCCAGCAGCTTAAATCCCGGGGAGCTGTTTTTT
-	TRBJ2-7	TRBV28	TRBD1	CASSTTGWSYEQYF	TGTGCCAGCAGTACGACAGGGTGGTCCTACGAGCAGTACTTC
-	TRBJ2-7	TRBV5-1	-	CASSLGVSSYEQYF	TGCGCCAGCAGCTTGGGGGTTAGCAGCTACGAGCAGTACTTC
-	TRBJ1-5	TRBV28	-	CASRPTARTNQPQHF	TGTGCCAGCAGGCCAACCGCCAGAACTAATCAGCCCCAGCATTTT
-	TRBJ1-1	TRBV25-1	-	CASSRGDWGTEAFF	TGTGCCAGCAGTAGGGGGGATTGGGGAACTGAAGCTTTCTTT
-	TRBJ2-1	TRBV5-3	-	CARSLAFAARHEAYNEQFF	TGTGCCAGAAGCTTGGCCTTTGCGGCGCGGCACGAGGCATACAATGAGCAGTTCTTC
-	TRBJ2-3	TRBV28	-	CASTPPGTDTQYF	TGTGCCAGCACCCCGCCAGGCACAGATACGCAGTATTTT
-	TRBJ1-1	TRBV18	-	CASSPSAGNTEAFF	TGTGCCAGCTCACCAAGTGCAGGGAACACTGAAGCTTTCTTT
once	TRBJ2-4	TRBV2	-	CASSLVQNIQYF	TGTGCCAGCAGCCTCGTTCAAAACATTCAGTACTTC
-	TRBJ1-3	TRBV7-9	-	CASSLVRNVGNTIYF	TGTGCCAGCAGCTTAGTTCGAAATGTAGGAAACACCATATATTTT
-	TRBJ2-7	TRBV29-1	-	CSQGRPRGEQYF	TGCAGCCAGGGGAGGCCCCGGGGGGAGCAGTACTTC
-	TRBJ2-1	TRBV28	-	CASSLFTPNEQFF	TGTGCCAGCAGTTTATTCACTCCAAATGAGCAGTTCTTC
-	TRBJ2-5	TRBV6-4	-	CASSDSPLRGTQYF	TGTGCCAGCAGTGACTCGCCCTTAAGGGGGACCCAGTACTTC
-	TRBJ2-7	TRBV18	-	CASSPEQNYEQYF	TGTGCCAGCTCACCGGAACAGAACTACGAGCAGTACTTC
-	TRBJ2-3	TRBV5-1	TRBD2	CASSSLLAGASTDTQYF	TGCGCCAGCAGCTCCCTTCTAGCGGGGGCTAGCACAGATACGCAGTATTTT
-	TRBJ1-6	TRBV7-2	-	CASSWVGVRNNSPLHF	TGTGCCAGCAGCTGGGTGGGGGTAAGGAATAATTCACCCCTCCACTTT
-	TRBJ2-1	TRBV5-1	TRBD2	CASSLAGTSGRSEQFF	TGCGCCAGCAGCTTGGCAGGGACTAGCGGTAGGAGTGAGCAGTTCTTC
-	TRBJ2-5	TRBV9	TRBD2	CASSVGLAGYQETQYF	TGTGCCAGCAGCGTAGGTTTAGCGGGGTACCAAGAGACCCAGTACTTC
-	TRBJ1-4	TRBV19	TRBD1	CASTDPGQANEKLFF	TGTGCCAGTACCGATCCTGGACAGGCTAATGAAAAACTGTTTTTT
-	TRBJ2-5	TRBV11-2	TRBD1	CASSRQPRGLGETQYF	TGTGCCAGCAGCCGCCAACCCAGGGGGCTAGGGGAGACCCAGTACTTC
-	TRBJ2-7	TRBV7-9	-	CASSLYAGKGEQYF	TGTGCCAGCAGCTTATACGCAGGGAAAGGCGAGCAGTACTTC
once	TRBJ2-5	TRBV29-1	TRBD2	CSVGLVLGETQYF	TGCAGCGTCGGACTAGTGCTTGGGGAGACCCAGTACTTC
-	TRBJ2-7	TRBV30	-	CAWSDQGREQYF	TGTGCCTGGAGTGATCAGGGGAGGGAGCAGTACTTC
-	TRBJ2-1	TRBV6-6	TRBD2	CASSYVLAGGPHEQFF	TGTGCCAGCAGTTACGTACTAGCGGGAGGGCCTCATGAGCAGTTCTTC
-	TRBJ2-2	TRBV27	TRBD2	CASSRIAGGSTGELFF	TGTGCCAGCAGTAGAATAGCGGGAGGTAGCACCGGGGAGCTGTTTTTT
-	TRBJ1-3	TRBV5-4	-	CASSLGTRASGNTIYF	TGTGCCAGCAGCTTGGGAACTAGGGCCTCTGGAAACACCATATATTTT
-	TRBJ2-1	TRBV7-3	TRBD2	CASSSSREGYNEQFF	TGTGCCAGCAGCTCCTCCCGGGAGGGGTACAATGAGCAGTTCTTC
-	TRBJ2-5	TRBV5-1	TRBD2	CASSLGTAGGYQETQYF	TGCGCCAGCAGCTTGGGGACAGCGGGAGGGTACCAAGAGACCCAGTACTTC
-	TRBJ2-5	TRBV30	-	CAWSRVGETQYF	TGTGCCTGGAGTCGAGTCGGAGAGACCCAGTACTTC
-	TRBJ2-7	TRBV27	-	CASSLSGREVQYF	TGTGCCAGCAGTCTTTCCGGTAGGGAGGTGCAGTACTTC
-	TRBJ2-5	TRBV7-9	TRBD2	CASSWTSGKKETQYF	TGTGCCAGCAGCTGGACTAGCGGGAAAAAAGAGACCCAGTACTTC